These 24 T cell receptor beta chains originate from one sample sequenced in a study of blood T cell repertoires in COVID-19. TCRdb's copy holds only in-frame clones and misses some; the assay was immunoSEQ multiplex PCR. The sample includes 90,000 to 120,000 clones, 75% to 95% of them seen just once. Material: peripheral blood. All receptors derive from a woman younger than 45 with acute or convalescent COVID-19.

V usage is TRBV6-2 or TRBV6-3 and J usage is TRBJ1-2, with 7 positions matching TRBD1. Germline V gene lookup returns CDR1 MNHEY and CDR2 SVGEGT. Trimming cost V 0 bases and J 2 bases; bases outside gene matches: 9. The CDR3 totals 17 residues. CDR3: CASSYSSWQGENYGYTF. The DNA for the CDR3 is TGTGCCAGCAGTTACTCCTCCTGGCAGGGGGAGAACTATGGCTACACCTTC.

V gene TRBV6-5 combines with J gene TRBJ2-1; D unclear. Germline CDR1 and CDR2: MNHEY and SVGAGI. CDR3 length equals 14 residues. V was shortened by 4 bases and J by 0 bases, with 7 bases between the two germline ends. The chain's CDR3 is CASSSTSSYNEQFF. CDR3 DNA sequence: TGTGCCAGCAGTTCTACGAGCTCCTACAATGAGCAGTTCTTC.

This clone was counted a few times. This sequence joins TRBV5-4 and TRBJ1-1, with 9 nucleotides matching TRBD1. J lost 4 bases, V lost 4 bases, and 8 bases had no gene match. Germline V lookup: CDR1 SGHNT, CDR2 YYREEE (reference sequence). The CDR3 totals 15 residues. Written as DNA, the CDR3 is TGTGCCAGCAGCGGGGGATACAGGGGGCCCACTGAAGCTTTCTTT. It translates to CASSGGYRGPTEAFF. The full variable domain, with the rest looked up from reference TRBV5-4 and TRBJ1-1, is ETGVTQSPTHLIKTRGQQVTLRCSSQSGHNTVSWYQQALGQGPQFIFQYYREEENGRGNFPPRFSGLQFPNYSSELNVNALELDDSALYLCASSGGYRGPTEAFFGQGTRLTVV.

The V and J genes are TRBV15 and TRBJ2-1; 9 bases match TRBD1. The CDR3 runs to 15 residues. V shed 3 bases, J shed 4 bases, and the junction held 4 bases outside the gene matches. Germline assignment: CDR1 LNHNV and CDR2 YYDKDF (reference sequence). In DNA form, the CDR3 reads TGTGCCACCAGCAGTCGACAGGGGGTTTACAATGAGCAGTTCTTC. Its protein is CATSSRQGVYNEQFF.

The chain joins TRBV7-9 to TRBJ1-3; D call uncertain. The V end was cut by 11 bases, the J end by 0 bases, with 11 bases between. This CDR3 region has 13 residues. CDR1 SEHNR and CDR2 FQNEAQ come from the germline V gene (reference sequence). The CDR3 reads CALRHSSGNTIYF. CDR3 in DNA: TGTGCCCTTAGACACAGCTCTGGAAACACCATATATTTT.

This chain uses TRBV30 with TRBJ1-1; TRBD1 is a possible D gene (6 bases). The CDR3 is 15 residues long. Germline values: CDR1 GTSNPN, CDR2 SVGIG (reference sequence). Trimming stripped 1 base from V and 0 bases from J, with 12 bases between. The CDR3 is CAWSERTVMNTEAFF. The CDR3 DNA reads as TGTGCCTGGAGTGAAAGGACAGTCATGAACACTGAAGCTTTCTTT.

The chain carries TRBV30 and TRBJ1-6; D is perhaps TRBD1 (6 bases). The germline V and J ends were trimmed by 1 base and 9 bases, with 16 bases remaining between them. This CDR3 region has 15 residues. Germline CDR1 is GTSNPN and CDR2 is SVGIG (reference sequence). The CDR3: CAWSARAGAFSPLHF. As DNA, the CDR3 is TGTGCCTGGAGTGCCCGGGCGGGGGCTTTTTCACCCCTCCACTTT.

The V and J genes are TRBV5-6 and TRBJ1-6; D is undetermined. V shed 2 bases and J shed 9 bases, with 18 bases lying between them. This CDR3 spans 16 amino acids. Germline V CDR1 and CDR2: SGHDT, YYEEEE. The CDR3 DNA is TGTGCCAGCAGCTTCGGCAGTACGGTGCCGGGTTCACCCCTCCACTTT. This translates into CASSFGSTVPGSPLHF.

This clone occurred once. The chain couples TRBV15 to TRBJ2-3; D may be TRBD2 (6 bases). The CDR3 is made up of 14 amino acids. V lost 5 bases and J 1 base, leaving 10 bases between the germline ends. Looked up from germline, CDR1 is LNHNV and CDR2 is YYDKDF (reference sequence). In DNA form, the CDR3 reads TGTGCCACCAGCCGGCCGGGGGGCACAGATACGCAGTATTTT. This translates into CATSRPGGTDTQYF.

This CDR3 is CASSSRTGQETQYF. The CDR3, as DNA: TGTGCCAGCAGCTCTCGGACAGGGCAAGAGACCCAGTACTTC. The chain recombines TRBV11-3 with TRBJ2-5; 8 nucleotides align to TRBD1. With 4 bases clipped from V and 2 bases from J, the junction kept 3 bases outside the gene matches. This CDR3 region has 14 residues. Germline loops: CDR1 SGHNT, CDR2 YENEEA. Full variable domain (rest looked up from reference TRBV11-3 and TRBJ2-5): EAGVVQSPRYKIIEKKQPVAFWCNPISGHNTLYWYLQNLGQGPELLIRYENEEAVDDSQLPKDRFSAERLKGVDSTLKIQPAELGDSAVYLCASSSRTGQETQYFGPGTRLLVL.

This chain joins TRBV19 and TRBJ1-6; TRBD1 aligns across 8 bases. V lost 5 bases, J lost 0 bases, and 9 bases stayed unmatched. The CDR3 length is 18 residues. Germline lookup yields CDR1 LNHDA and CDR2 SQIVND (reference sequence). This CDR3 reads CASSGIGTGNSYNSPLHF. The CDR3 DNA reads TGTGCCAGTAGTGGCATCGGGACAGGCAACTCCTATAATTCACCCCTCCACTTT.

J is TRBJ2-7 and V is TRBV6-2 or TRBV6-3, with 11 bases that match TRBD2. CDR1 is MNHEY and CDR2 is SVGEGT in the germline V gene. J was trimmed by 4 bases and V by 5 bases; bases with no gene match: 7. This CDR3 contains 15 residues. In DNA, the CDR3 is TGTGCCAGCAGTGGGCCGGGACTAGCGGCATACGAGCAGTACTTC. Encoded protein: CASSGPGLAAYEQYF.

The CDR3 reads CASSIDGVGYTF. The CDR3 DNA is TGTGCCAGCAGTATCGACGGGGTTGGCTACACCTTC. This rearrangement joins TRBV6-5 to TRBJ1-2; no clear D. Germline V gene lookup returns CDR1 MNHEY and CDR2 SVGAGI. V shed 5 bases and J shed 7 bases, with 11 bases lying between them. The CDR3 consists of 12 residues.

The J gene is TRBJ2-1, the V gene TRBV28; D ambiguous. The length of the CDR3 is 15 residues. Germline V CDR1 and CDR2: MDHEN, SYDVKM. Trimming removed 5 bases at V and 0 bases at J, with 11 bases between. In DNA form, the CDR3 reads TGTGCCAGCAGTCTCTCCACGAGCTCCTACAATGAGCAGTTCTTC. Protein: CASSLSTSSYNEQFF.

Only one count was recorded for this clone. Here the CDR3 DNA reads TGTGCCAGCAGTGACTCTACGGGAGTGGGGAATGAGCAGTTCTTC. Amino acids: CASSDSTGVGNEQFF. This rearrangement joins TRBV6-4 to TRBJ2-1; weak D call: TRBD2 (6 bases). The germline V gene has CDR1 MRHNA and CDR2 SNTAGT. The CDR3 contains 15 residues. Trimming removed 0 bases at V and 7 bases at J, with 13 bases between.

This chain links TRBV5-6 with TRBJ1-2; no firm D call. This CDR3 is built from 14 residues. Germline assignment: CDR1 SGHDT and CDR2 YYEEEE. V was trimmed by 4 bases and J by 8 bases, leaving 18 bases between them. CDR3 sequence (DNA): TGTGCCAGCAGCACATTCGATTCAGGCACCGGCTACACCTTC. This sequence encodes CASSTFDSGTGYTF. The variable domain in full, completed from reference TRBV5-6 and TRBJ1-2, reads DAGVTQSPTHLIKTRGQQVTLRCSPKSGHDTVSWYQQALGQGPQFIFQYYEEEERQRGNFPDRFSGHQFPNYSSELNVNALLLGDSALYLCASSTFDSGTGYTFGSGTRLTVV.

V is TRBV28 and J is TRBJ2-6; TRBD2 might be the D (6 bases). CDR3 length equals 15 residues. CDR1 is MDHEN and CDR2 is SYDVKM in the germline V gene. With 5 bases removed from V and 3 bases from J, the gap between germline ends came to 11 bases. CDR3 nucleotides: TGTGCCAGCAGTCCACCCGGGGGTGGGGCCAACGTCCTGACTTTC. This codes for CASSPPGGGANVLTF.

The chain employs TRBV5-1 and TRBJ1-4; TRBD1 matches at 9 bases. Germline CDR1 is SGHRS and CDR2 is YFSETQ. This CDR3 spans 14 amino acids. Trimming at V came to 2 bases and at J to 5 bases, leaving 1 base not matched to a gene. The CDR3, as DNA: TGCGCCAGCAGCTTCGGACAGGGGAATGAAAAACTGTTTTTT. It yields the protein CASSFGQGNEKLFF.

This rearrangement joins TRBV6-6 to TRBJ2-5; the D gene is possibly TRBD2 (5 bases). The CDR3 length is 14 residues. Looked up from germline, CDR1 is MNHNY and CDR2 is SVGAGI (reference sequence). V was cut by 2 bases and J by 5 bases, with 12 bases left in between. The CDR3 here is CASSYEGSTETQYF. CDR3 DNA sequence: TGTGCCAGCAGTTACGAGGGCAGTACCGAGACCCAGTACTTC.

This sequence joins TRBV5-1 and TRBJ2-3; TRBD1 matches 9 bases. In germline, CDR1 is SGHRS, CDR2 YFSETQ. The CDR3 length is 15 residues. With V trimmed by 5 bases and J by 3 bases, 7 bases remained unmatched. DNA for the CDR3: TGCGCCAGCAGGGAACCGGGACAGGGAACAGATACGCAGTATTTT. Its protein is CASREPGQGTDTQYF.

The chain recombines TRBV24-1 with TRBJ2-1, with D perhaps matching TRBD2 (5 bases). Trimming removed 3 bases at V and 3 bases at J, with 20 bases between. Germline-derived CDR1 and CDR2 are KGHDR and SFDVKD. The CDR3 extends over 18 amino acids. The CDR3, as DNA: TGTGCCACCAGTGATATTCAGCGTGAAGGAGGTCGCTACAATGAGCAGTTCTTC. Protein product: CATSDIQREGGRYNEQFF.

The chain combines TRBV27 with TRBJ1-1; no definite D call. There are 16 residues in the CDR3. V lost 2 bases and J lost 0, with 13 bases in between. The germline gives CDR1 MNHEY, CDR2 SMNVEV (reference sequence). The CDR3 region has the DNA TGTGCCAGCAGTTTAACAGTGGGGAGGATGAACACTGAAGCTTTCTTT. Translation gives CASSLTVGRMNTEAFF.

The table lists this clone with a count of one. The V and J genes are TRBV21-1 and TRBJ1-2; the table's D gene call, TRBD1, was not cross checked with the DNA. TRBV21-1 is a pseudogene segment. The CDR3 has 16 amino acids. CDR3 sequence: CASSKGSWTAYYGYTF. The CDR3 bases are TGTGCCAGCAGCAAAGGGTCCTGGACAGCGTACTATGGCTACACCTTC.

The V call is TRBV30, the J call TRBJ1-3; D call uncertain. Trimming cost V 3 bases and J 0 bases, with 15 bases left between them. Germline V gives CDR1 GTSNPN, CDR2 SVGIG (reference sequence). CDR3 length equals 16 residues. This chain's CDR3 is CAWSASIVSSGNTIYF. The CDR3 nucleotides read TGTGCCTGGAGCGCTTCCATAGTAAGCTCTGGAAACACCATATATTTT.